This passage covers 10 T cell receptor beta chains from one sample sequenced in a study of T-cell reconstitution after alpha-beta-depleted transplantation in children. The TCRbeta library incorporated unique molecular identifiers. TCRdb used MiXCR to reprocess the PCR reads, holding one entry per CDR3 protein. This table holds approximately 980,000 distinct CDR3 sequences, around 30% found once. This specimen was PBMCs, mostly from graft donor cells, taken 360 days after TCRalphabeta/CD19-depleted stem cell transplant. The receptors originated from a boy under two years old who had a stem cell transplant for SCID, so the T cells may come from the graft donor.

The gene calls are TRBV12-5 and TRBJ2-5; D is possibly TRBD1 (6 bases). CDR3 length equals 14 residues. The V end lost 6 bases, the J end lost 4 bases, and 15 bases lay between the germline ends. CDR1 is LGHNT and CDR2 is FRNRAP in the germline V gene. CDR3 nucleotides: TGTGCTAGTGGGGCCGCTACAGGGCGAGAGACCCAGTACTTC. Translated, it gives CASGAATGRETQYF. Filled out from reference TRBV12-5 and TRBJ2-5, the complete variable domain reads DARVTQTPRHKVTEMGQEVTMRCQPILGHNTVFWYRQTMMQGLELLAYFRNRAPLDDSGMPKDRFSAEMPDATLATLKIQPSEPRDSAVYFCASGAATGRETQYFGPGTRLLVL.

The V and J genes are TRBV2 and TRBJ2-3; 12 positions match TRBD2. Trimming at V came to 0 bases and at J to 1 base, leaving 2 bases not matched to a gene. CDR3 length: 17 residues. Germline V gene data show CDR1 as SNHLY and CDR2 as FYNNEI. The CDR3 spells CASSEARLAGGTDTQYF. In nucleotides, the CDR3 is TGTGCCAGCAGTGAAGCCCGACTAGCGGGGGGCACAGATACGCAGTATTTT. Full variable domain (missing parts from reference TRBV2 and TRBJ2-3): EPEVTQTPSHQVTQMGQEVILRCVPISNHLYFYWYRQILGQKVEFLVSFYNNEISEKSEIFDDQFSVERPDGSNFTLKIRSTKLEDSAMYFCASSEARLAGGTDTQYFGPGTRLTVL.

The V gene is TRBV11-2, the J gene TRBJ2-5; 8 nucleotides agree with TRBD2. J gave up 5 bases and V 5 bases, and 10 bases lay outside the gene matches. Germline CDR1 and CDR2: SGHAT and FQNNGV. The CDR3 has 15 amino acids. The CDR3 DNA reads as TGTGCCAGCAGCCTCCTCGGGGGGGGTGAGGAGACCCAGTACTTC. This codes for CASSLLGGGEETQYF.

CDR3 region: CSARETSRETQYF. CDR3 bases: TGCAGTGCTAGAGAGACTAGCCGGGAGACCCAGTACTTC. This chain links TRBV20-1 with TRBJ2-5; TRBD2 matches 7 bases. CDR3 size: 13 residues. Germline V CDR1 and CDR2: DFQATT, SNEGSKA (reference sequence). V dropped 0 bases and J dropped 5; count of bases not matched to a gene: 3.

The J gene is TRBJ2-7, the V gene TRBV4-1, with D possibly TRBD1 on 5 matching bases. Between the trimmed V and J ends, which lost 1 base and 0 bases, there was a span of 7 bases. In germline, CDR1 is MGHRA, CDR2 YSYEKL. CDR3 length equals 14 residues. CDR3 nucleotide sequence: TGCGCCAGCAGCCAAGTGGGGCGCTCCTACGAGCAGTACTTC. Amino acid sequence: CASSQVGRSYEQYF.

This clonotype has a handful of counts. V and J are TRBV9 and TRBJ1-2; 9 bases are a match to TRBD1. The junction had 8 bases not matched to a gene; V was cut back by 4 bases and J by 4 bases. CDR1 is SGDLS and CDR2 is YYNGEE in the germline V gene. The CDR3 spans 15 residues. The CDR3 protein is CASSPLGTGSYGYTF. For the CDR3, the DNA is TGTGCCAGCAGCCCCCTGGGGACAGGGTCCTATGGCTACACCTTC.

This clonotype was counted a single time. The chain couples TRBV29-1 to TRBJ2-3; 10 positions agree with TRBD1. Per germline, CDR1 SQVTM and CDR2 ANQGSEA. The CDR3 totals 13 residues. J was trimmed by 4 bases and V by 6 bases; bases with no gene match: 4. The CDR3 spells CSVATGGPDTQYF. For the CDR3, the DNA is TGCAGCGTGGCGACAGGGGGCCCAGATACGCAGTATTTT.

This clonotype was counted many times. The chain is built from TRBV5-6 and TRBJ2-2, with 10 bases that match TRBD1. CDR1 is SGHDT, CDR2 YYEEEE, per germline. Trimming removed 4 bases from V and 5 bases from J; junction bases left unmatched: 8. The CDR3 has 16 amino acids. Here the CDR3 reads CASSLSGTGDTGELFF. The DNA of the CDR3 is TGTGCCAGCAGCCTATCCGGGACAGGGGATACCGGGGAGCTGTTTTTT.

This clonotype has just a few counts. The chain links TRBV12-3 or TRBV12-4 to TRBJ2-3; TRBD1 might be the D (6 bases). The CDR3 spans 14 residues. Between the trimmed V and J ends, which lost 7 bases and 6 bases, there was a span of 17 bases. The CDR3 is CASTLKPDRDTQYF. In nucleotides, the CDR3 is TGTGCCAGCACCCTCAAACCCGACAGGGATACGCAGTATTTT.

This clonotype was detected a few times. The CDR3 is CASSRGGGVNNEQFF. CDR3 in DNA: TGTGCCAGCAGTCGGGGAGGGGGCGTCAACAATGAGCAGTTCTTC. V and J are TRBV12-3 or TRBV12-4 and TRBJ2-1, with D perhaps assigned TRBD1 or TRBD2 (7 bases each). V gave up 5 bases and J gave up 5 bases, with 16 bases separating them. The CDR3 consists of 15 residues.